This T cell receptor beta chain was found in a study of T cells in tuberculosis. Across the whole study: Sequenced TCRs come from CD1B-GMM tetramer-binding T cells.

Study outcomes and limitations: Active tuberculosis alpha repertoires lay closer to GMM-specific TCRs than controls'. Selection depended on which cryopreserved specimens were available.

In the case of this clone: The antigen remains undetermined.

TCRdb's copy holds only in-frame clones and misses some; the assay was immunoSEQ multiplex PCR. The sample comprises tens of thousands of clones, approximately 93% of which are singletons, and around 10% rests with the top ten. Time point meaning: new active TB diagnosis, blood taken before or within 7 days of starting treatment. Each clinical donor contributed on average around 100,000 T cells from unsorted cryopreserved PBMC. Germline assignment: CDR1 SGHRS and CDR2 YFSETQ. V gave up 0 bases and J gave up 3 bases; unmatched junction bases: 1. CDR3 length: 15 amino acids. This chain joins TRBV5-1 and TRBJ2-5; 11 positions match TRBD2. The sequence came from an adult with tuberculosis. The sequences come from PBMCs, collected at tuberculosis diagnosis. CDR3 nucleotides: TGCGCCAGCAGCTTGGAGACTAGCGGGGAAGAGACCCAGTACTTC. Translating it yields CASSLETSGEETQYF. Combining the CDR3 with reference TRBV5-1 and TRBJ2-5 gives the whole variable domain KAGVTQTPRYLIKTRGQQVTLSCSPISGHRSVSWYQQTPGQGLQFLFEYFSETQRNKGNFPGRFSGRQFSNSRSEMNVSTLELGDSALYLCASSLETSGEETQYFGPGTRLLVL.